These 12 T cell receptor beta chains originate from one sample sequenced in a study of T-cell memory formation after mild COVID-19 (dated by TCRdb to the early 2020s). Libraries were made using 5' RACE. TCRdb shows the sequencer as Illumina NovaSeq 6000. TCRdb's own reprocessing of the public reads used fastp at Q25 and MiXCR and kept productive beta chains. Each CDR3 protein gets just one entry, which takes the most common genes and DNA from the rows behind it. The sample data list roughly 560,000 distinct CDR3 sequences, and roughly 20% of these were observed just once. 9.5% to 15% of the sample is taken by the ten largest. The sample consisted of PBMCs or a T cell subset sorted from them (not recorded which). The receptor source for this set is an adult woman who had mild COVID-19 (a few samples of this study predate the infection). The sample titles of this study are shuffled in the database, so cell type and time point are left out; the donor was told from shared clones.

J is TRBJ1-3 and V is TRBV20-1, with D perhaps matching TRBD1 (6 bases). Trimming pared 3 bases from V and 1 base from J, leaving 10 bases between. This CDR3 is built from 14 residues. Germline lookup yields CDR1 DFQATT and CDR2 SNEGSKA (reference sequence). The CDR3 region is CSASQGGSGNTIYF. The CDR3 region has the DNA TGCAGTGCTAGTCAAGGGGGGTCTGGAAACACCATATATTTT.

This clonotype occurred a few times. The gene calls are TRBV19 and TRBJ1-3; 7 bases map to TRBD1. CDR3 length equals 16 residues. Germline V lookup: CDR1 LNHDA, CDR2 SQIVND (reference sequence). J lost 0 bases, V lost 5 bases, and 7 bases had no gene match. This chain's CDR3 is CASSPAGQRSGNTIYF. The CDR3 region has the DNA TGTGCCAGTAGTCCAGCGGGACAGCGCTCTGGAAACACCATATATTTT.

This clonotype has only a few counts. The V call is TRBV29-1, the J call TRBJ2-5; 12 positions match TRBD1. Germline trimming cut 7 bases from V and 5 bases from J; bases unmatched to any gene: 11. CDR3 size: 15 residues. Germline V gene data show CDR1 as SQVTM and CDR2 as ANQGSEA. The CDR3 DNA sequence: TGCAGCGGCTACCACCGGGACAGGGGGCTGGAGACCCAGTACTTC. Translating it yields CSGYHRDRGLETQYF.

The V call is TRBV7-6, the J call TRBJ1-6, with 9 bases identical to TRBD1. The junction had 6 bases not matched to a gene; V was cut back by 1 base and J by 8 bases. Germline V gene lookup returns CDR1 SGHVS and CDR2 FNYEAQ. CDR3 size: 16 residues. The CDR3 loop is CASSLGTGVWDSPLHF. DNA for the CDR3: TGTGCCAGCAGCTTAGGGACAGGGGTCTGGGATTCACCCCTCCACTTT.

V and J are TRBV5-6 and TRBJ2-1; 7 nucleotides align to TRBD1. Germline CDR1 reads SGHDT; CDR2 reads YYEEEE. After removal of 3 bases from V and 13 bases from J, the junction contained 4 bases not matched to a gene. CDR3 length: 11 residues. This CDR3 reads CASSWDSRQFF. In nucleotides, the CDR3 is TGTGCCAGCAGCTGGGACAGCCGCCAGTTCTTC.

This clonotype was detected a few times. The chain carries TRBV12-3 or TRBV12-4 and TRBJ1-4; 10 positions agree with TRBD1. The CDR3 totals 15 residues. With V trimmed by 7 bases and J by 8 bases, 10 bases remained unmatched. The CDR3 here is CASTANRDRGEKLFF. CDR3 sequence (DNA): TGTGCCAGCACAGCAAACCGGGACAGGGGCGAAAAACTGTTTTTT.

This clonotype appeared a few times. The J gene is TRBJ2-5, the V gene TRBV2; D might be TRBD1 (6 bases). The CDR3 runs 15 residues. Per the germline V gene, CDR1 is SNHLY and CDR2 is FYNNEI. Trimming took off 6 bases at V and 2 bases at J, with 16 bases between the two ends. CDR3 protein: CASRQQGLVQETQYF. In DNA form, the CDR3 reads TGTGCCAGCAGGCAACAGGGTTTGGTACAAGAGACCCAGTACTTC.

This clonotype has a handful of counts. This rearrangement joins TRBV7-3 to TRBJ2-6, with 11 bases fitting TRBD1. CDR1 SGHTA and CDR2 FQGTGA come from the germline V gene. This CDR3 comprises 17 residues. J lost 3 bases, V lost 5 bases, and 6 bases had no gene match. The CDR3 loop is CASSLRTGGDGANVLTF. CDR3 coding DNA: TGTGCCAGCAGCCTTCGGACAGGGGGCGATGGGGCCAACGTCCTGACTTTC.

There are many counts of this clonotype. This chain links TRBV30 with TRBJ2-1, with 10 bases matching TRBD2. CDR3 size: 13 residues. V shed 8 bases, J shed 8 bases, and the junction held 9 bases outside the gene matches. The germline V gene encodes CDR1 GTSNPN and CDR2 SVGIG (reference sequence). CDR3 in amino acids: CATTALAGHEQFF. For the CDR3, the DNA is TGTGCCACTACTGCACTAGCGGGACATGAGCAGTTCTTC.

This chain uses TRBV19 with TRBJ2-1; 7 bases are shared with TRBD1. With V trimmed by 4 bases and J by 7 bases, 1 base remained unmatched. Looked up from germline, CDR1 is LNHDA and CDR2 is SQIVND (reference sequence). This CDR3 contains 12 residues. The CDR3 reads CASSKQGNEQFF. The DNA for the CDR3 is TGTGCCAGTAGTAAACAGGGGAATGAGCAGTTCTTC.

The chain employs TRBV29-1 and TRBJ1-1; 10 bases line up with TRBD1. V lost 6 bases, J lost 0 bases, and 4 bases stayed unmatched. CDR3 length: 14 residues. CDR1 is SQVTM, CDR2 ANQGSEA, per germline. Here the CDR3 reads CSVAGTGVNTEAFF. CDR3 DNA sequence: TGCAGCGTGGCCGGGACAGGGGTGAACACTGAAGCTTTCTTT. The whole variable domain, remainder taken from reference TRBV29-1 and TRBJ1-1, is SAVISQKPSRDICQRGTSLTIQCQVDSQVTMMFWYRQQPGQSLTLIATANQGSEATYESGFVIDKFPISRPNLTFSTLTVSNMSPEDSSIYLCSVAGTGVNTEAFFGQGTRLTVV.

This chain links TRBV11-1 with TRBJ2-1, with 8 bases identical to TRBD1. Unmatched junction bases numbered 11, after V lost 7 bases and J lost 6 bases. The germline gives CDR1 SGHAT, CDR2 FQDESV (reference sequence). The CDR3 loop spans 15 amino acids. As DNA, the CDR3 is TGTGCCAGCAATCGGGACAGGTCACATTCCAATGAGCAGTTCTTC. Protein sequence: CASNRDRSHSNEQFF.